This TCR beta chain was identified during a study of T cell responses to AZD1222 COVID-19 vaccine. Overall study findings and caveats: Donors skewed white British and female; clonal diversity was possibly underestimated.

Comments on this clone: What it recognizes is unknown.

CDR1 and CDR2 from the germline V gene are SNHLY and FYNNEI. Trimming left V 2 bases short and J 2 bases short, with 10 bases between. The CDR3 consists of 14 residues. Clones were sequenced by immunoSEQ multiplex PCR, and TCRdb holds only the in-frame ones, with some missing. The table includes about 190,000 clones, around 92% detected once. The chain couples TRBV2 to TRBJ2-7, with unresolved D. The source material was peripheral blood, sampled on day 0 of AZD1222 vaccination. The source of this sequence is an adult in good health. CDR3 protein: CASSESRKTYEQYF. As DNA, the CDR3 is TGTGCCAGCAGTGAATCGCGGAAGACCTACGAGCAGTACTTC.